This TCR beta chain was documented in a study of glioma-infiltrating T cells. The CDR3 is 13 amino acids. Germline V lookup: CDR1 MDHEN, CDR2 SYDVKM. Using RNA template, CDR3s of TCR alpha and beta were amplified with iRepertoire arm-PCR. TCRdb recomputed calls from the multiplex PCR reads with MiXCR, one row per CDR3 protein. There are approximately 90,000 distinct CDR3 sequences in the sample; around a quarter occur only once, and around 7% lies in the top ten. A word on this clonotype: A read error may account for a junction end that differs from germline.

The TCR comes from a human donor with low-grade glioma or glioblastoma, undergoing nonglioma brain surgery, or in good health (not recorded which). The chain joins TRBV28 to TRBJ1-1, with D perhaps TRBD1 (6 bases). Material: glioma tissue, nonneoplastic brain tissue, or PBMCs (not recorded which). CDR3 coding DNA: TGTGACAGCTATTCAGGGGTGAACACTGAGGCTTTCTTT. This gives the protein CDSYSGVNTEAFF.